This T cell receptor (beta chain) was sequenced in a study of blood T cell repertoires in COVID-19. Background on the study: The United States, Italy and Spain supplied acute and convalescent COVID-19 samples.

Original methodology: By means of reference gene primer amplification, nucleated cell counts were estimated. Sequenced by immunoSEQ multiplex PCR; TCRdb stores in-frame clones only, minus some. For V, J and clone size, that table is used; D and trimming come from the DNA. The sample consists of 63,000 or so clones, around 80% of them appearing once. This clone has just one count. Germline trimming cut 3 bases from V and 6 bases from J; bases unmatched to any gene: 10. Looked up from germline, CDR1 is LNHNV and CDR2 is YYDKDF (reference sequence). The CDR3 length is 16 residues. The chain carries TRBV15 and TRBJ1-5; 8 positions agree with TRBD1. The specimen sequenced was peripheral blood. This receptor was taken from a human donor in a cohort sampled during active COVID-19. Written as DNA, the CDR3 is TGTGCCACCAGCAGGGATCCCGACAGGGGACTTCAGCCCCAGCATTTT. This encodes CATSRDPDRGLQPQHF.